Detailed here is one T cell receptor beta chain. The antigen remains undetermined. This CDR3 is built from 16 residues. The ends were cut back, 7 bases at V and 3 bases at J, with 21 bases in the middle. Germline V lookup: CDR1 MDHEN, CDR2 SYDVKM. The data derive from a study of blood T cells in healthy people across ages. Study results and limitations: The long-lived group displayed more naive CD4+ cells, plus higher diversity, than the aged donors did.

A J-beta primer mix and a sample-barcoded 5' primer were used in a second PCR of about 7 to 12 cycles. Every molecule of cDNA carried a tag from a template-switch adaptor with 12 random nucleotides. TCRdb re-derived calls from the 5' RACE reads in MiXCR, one entry per CDR3 protein. The table includes about 1.5 million distinct CDR3 sequences, approximately 39% detected once. There were at least 5.5 micrograms of total RNA extracted from every sample. The sequenced sample consisted of blood. This TCR was recovered from a woman between 18 and 29 years old in good health. The chain joins TRBV28 to TRBJ1-2; D ambiguous. For the CDR3, the DNA is TGTGCCAGCACCTCGGGGTCTTTAGCTGGGGACTATGGCTACACCTTC. Protein product: CASTSGSLAGDYGYTF.